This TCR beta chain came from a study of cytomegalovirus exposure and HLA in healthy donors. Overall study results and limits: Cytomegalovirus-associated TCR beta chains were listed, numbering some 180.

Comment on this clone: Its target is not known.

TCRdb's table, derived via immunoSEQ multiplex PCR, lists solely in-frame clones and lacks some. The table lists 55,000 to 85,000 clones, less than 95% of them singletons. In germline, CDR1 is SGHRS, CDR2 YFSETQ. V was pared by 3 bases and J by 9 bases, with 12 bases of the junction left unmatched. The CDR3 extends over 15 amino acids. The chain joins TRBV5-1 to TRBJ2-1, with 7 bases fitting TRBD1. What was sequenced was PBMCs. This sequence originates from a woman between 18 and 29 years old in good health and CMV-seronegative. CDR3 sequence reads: CASSSPGTATGEQFF. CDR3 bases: TGCGCCAGCAGCTCCCCCGGGACAGCCACTGGTGAGCAGTTCTTC.